These T cell receptor beta chains were read from a single sample in a study of cytomegalovirus exposure and HLA in healthy donors. TCRdb's table, derived via immunoSEQ multiplex PCR, lists solely in-frame clones and lacks some. The sample lists some 180,000 clones, around 80% occurring once. The sequencing sample was made of PBMCs. The receptors derive from a man in his late teens or twenties in good health and CMV-seronegative. The CDR3 runs from the conserved cysteine through the conserved F or W.

cdr3_aa,v_call
CASSLGGQAGGTEAFF,TRBV7-2
CASSDTGSGNTIYF,TRBV19
CASSQGLAGGEDTQYF,TRBV5-4
CASSEDRGTGEQYF,TRBV4-3
CASSQGTGYEQYF,TRBV4-3
CASSQGPGQENYEQYF,TRBV4-3
CASRRAPSAYNEQFF,TRBV19
CSGQRGTQETQYF,TRBV29-1
CASRDRDEKLFF,TRBV2
CASSSGGTSGSYNEQFF,TRBV5-4
CASSQRQGRETQYF,TRBV4-3
CATKKVGTGELGYGYTF,TRBV15
CASSGLADNTGELFF,TRBV19
CASSGDRGPSSYNSPLHF,TRBV19
CASSSTPTTYTGELFF,TRBV5-1
CASSFQGSEAFF,TRBV7-9
CASVGGASHEQYF,TRBV6-6
CASSLVHRFATNEKLFF,TRBV7-2
CASSSWAREGEQYF,TRBV11-3
CASSESMPSGWTYGYTF,TRBV6-1
CASSVVLRGADEQFF,TRBV9
CAWSSAYEQYF,TRBV30
CASSQVKITGLYGYTF,TRBV4-3
CASNGLAGTPGGELFF,TRBV5-1
CASSQETGGLTQYF,TRBV4-2
CASSYSQAGEQFF,TRBV6-6
CASSEKQGGPQHF,TRBV6-4
CASSLGIRGDDNEQFF,TRBV7-8
CASSFPGKAYNEQFF,TRBV11-2
CASSRDRGRVEKLFF,TRBV2
CASSRNAGTGGPGELFF,TRBV4-1
CASSLAGSGNTIYF,TRBV7-9
CASSQDPPAAAGTGELFF,TRBV4-2
CASSHGGSTDTQYF,TRBV7-9
CASSLLRNEKLFF,TRBV5-5
CASSVGTDYGYTF,TRBV6-1
CASSLLGTREFGSQYF,TRBV4-2
CASSYNYEQYF,TRBV6-5
CATSRPRTGGPINTEAFF,TRBV15
CAWSGSLLGTGVSPLHF,TRBV30
CARPVLGKRGNEQFF,TRBV10-1
CAGTTVNTEAFF,TRBV30
CASSVGWSGGETQYF,TRBV9
CASSPGGGATNEKLFF,TRBV7-9
CASRMTGVTNEKLFF,TRBV13
CAISVDLNSDEQYF,TRBV10-3
CASSPFGDRENYGYTF,TRBV21-1
CASSKTGGAGNYGYTF,TRBV7-3
CATSRVRRGTGEQETQYF,TRBV15
CASSQGGQGYEQYF,TRBV4-3
CASSLAEVVRLAGRMGSGELFF,TRBV7-8
CATSGLAGLGDTQYF,TRBV15
CAIKKQDWNEQFF,TRBV10-3
CASDPEGETQYF,TRBV2
CASSLGVQETQYF,TRBV18
CASSLQGARTEAFF,TRBV6-5
CASSVRDRVWVAEAFF,TRBV28
CASSLSVNEQFF,TRBV11-3
CASRGPGQAMNTEAFF,TRBV19
CASSRAGGPSYEQYF,TRBV4-3